This T cell receptor (beta chain) emerged from a study of T cell responses to AZD1222 COVID-19 vaccine. Study observations and caveats: Baseline serology detected seropositivity in only six or seven AZD1222 recipients.

As to this clone: As yet, its antigen is unknown.

This CDR3 is 16 amino acids long. From germline, CDR1 is LGHNA and CDR2 YSLEER. The V segment lost 0 bases and the J segment 10 bases; nucleotides outside the gene matches: 5. TCRdb keeps only in-frame clones here, not all; method: immunoSEQ multiplex PCR. The repertoire has approximately 150,000 clones, roughly 91% of them found once; the top ten carry under 1.5%. Sequenced here: peripheral blood, sampled on day 0 of AZD1222 vaccination. The chain couples TRBV4-3 to TRBJ2-1, with 14 bases that match TRBD2. The TCR originated in an adult in good health. This CDR3 is CASSQEGLAGDKEQFF. The CDR3 region has the DNA TGCGCCAGCAGCCAAGAGGGACTAGCGGGAGATAAAGAGCAGTTCTTC.